This T cell receptor (beta chain) appears in the sequencing data of a study of B cell selection in AIRE deficiency. Points from the study as a whole: Shared Treg sequences were biased toward short CDR3s with few non-templated nucleotide insertions. Only about 9.3% of around 3,800 shared Treg sequences were patient-specific; 31.6% healthy-specific. Approximately 31% of healthy-shared Treg sequences were found among patient Tconv cells.

In germline, CDR1 is SNHLY, CDR2 FYNNEI. The germline V and J ends were trimmed by 7 bases and 5 bases, with 15 bases remaining between them. The CDR3 runs 14 residues. Sorting defined conventional CD4 T cells as CD4+CD127+. Unrelated healthy donors provided the controls. On this clone: Its antigen remains unidentified.

Repertoires were generated with immunoSEQ multiplex PCR, while TCRdb's copy carries only in-frame clones and drops some. The sample has roughly 24,000 clones; roughly 96% are singletons. The sequenced sample consisted of CD4+CD127+ conventional T cells sorted from PBMCs. The receptor was derived from a human donor in good health. The chain couples TRBV2 to TRBJ1-5; possibly TRBD1 for D (5 bases). CDR3 bases: TGTGCCAGCACCCGGGACCCAATATATCAGCCCCAGCATTTT. Translating gives CASTRDPIYQPQHF.